This T cell receptor beta chain was found in a study of blood T cell dynamics during melanoma immunotherapy. The time point: week 3, after first cycle of checkpoint inhibitor. The assay received all extracted DNA from sorted CD8+ subsets. Profiled with immunoSEQ multiplex PCR; TCRdb holds only in-frame clones, not every one. The data hold 1,000 or so clones, with roughly 70% observed a single time. This CDR3 is built from 14 residues. Germline V gene lookup returns CDR1 SGHTA and CDR2 FQGTGA. V lost 5 bases and J lost 3, with 14 bases in between. The clonotype comes from a human donor with melanoma. The chain uses TRBV7-3 and TRBJ2-7; D is tentatively TRBD1 or TRBD2 (5 bases each). Sample: central memory CD8+ T cells from blood, taken from a patient treated with checkpoint blockade. The CDR3 DNA sequence: TGTGCCAGCAGCGCCGGCTTTGGGGGCTACGAGCAGTACTTC. Protein sequence: CASSAGFGGYEQYF. Drawing the rest from reference TRBV7-3 and TRBJ2-7, the complete variable domain is GAGVSQTPSNKVTEKGKYVELRCDPISGHTALYWYRQSLGQGPEFLIYFQGTGAADDSGLPNDRFFAVRPEGSVSTLKIQRTERGDSAVYLCASSAGFGGYEQYFGPGTRLTVT.